This is a list of T cell receptor beta chains from one sample in a study of CD8 T cells in Susac syndrome. TCRdb re-called the immunoSEQ multiplex PCR reads through MiXCR, storing one row per CDR3 protein. The sample records about 150,000 distinct CDR3 sequences, almost 96% being singletons. The specimen was CD4+ T cells from PBMCs. These receptors came from a human donor with Susac syndrome. Both conserved end residues are part of each CDR3. A D gene is named only where the DNA matches it firmly. Clone size is stated in some rows and not others, as once, few, many or a class when expanded.

cdr3_nt cdr3_aa v_call d_call clone_size cdr3_length j_call
TGCGCCAGCAGCCAAGCCACAGGGCTGGCCGGGGAGCTGTTTTTT CASSQATGLAGELFF TRBV4-1 NA NA 15 TRBJ2-2
TGTGCCAGCAGCGCTGGGATCCCTCCCCTCCACTTT CASSAGIPPLHF TRBV6-1 NA NA 12 TRBJ1-6
TGTGCCAGCAGTCCTAGGGGTGCGGGGGCCTACGAGCAGTACTTC CASSPRGAGAYEQYF TRBV12-3/TRBV12-4 TRBD2 once 15 TRBJ2-7
TGTGCCAGCAGACTAGCGGGGAGTGAGCAGTTCTTC CASRLAGSEQFF TRBV5-6 TRBD2 once 12 TRBJ2-1
TGTGCCAGCAGCCCACAGACCGCAGATACGCAGTATTTT CASSPQTADTQYF TRBV9 NA NA 13 TRBJ2-3
TGCGCCAGCAGCTCCGTAGGGGGATCCTATGGCTACACCTTC CASSSVGGSYGYTF TRBV5-1 NA NA 14 TRBJ1-2
TGTGCCAGCAGCCCGCTAAAAAACATTCAGTACTTC CASSPLKNIQYF TRBV28 NA NA 12 TRBJ2-4
TGTGCCAGCAGCGCGGGGGCACAGGGATCCGCCGGAAACACCATATATTTT CASSAGAQGSAGNTIYF TRBV9 NA NA 17 TRBJ1-3
TGTGCCAGCAGCTCCCTAAACAGGGGGCTTTACAATGAGCAGTTCTTC CASSSLNRGLYNEQFF TRBV12-3/TRBV12-4 TRBD1 NA 16 TRBJ2-1
TGCGCCAGCAGCCAAGGTGGCGGGAGGGGCACCGGGGAGCTGTTTTTT CASSQGGGRGTGELFF TRBV4-1 TRBD2 NA 16 TRBJ2-2
TGCGCCAGCAGTCAATCTAATGGCAGGCCCTACGAGCAGTACTTC CASSQSNGRPYEQYF TRBV23-1 NA NA 15 TRBJ2-7
TGTGCCAGCTCACTCCAAGGACAGGGTGGATTCAATGAGCAGTTCTTC CASSLQGQGGFNEQFF TRBV18 TRBD1 NA 16 TRBJ2-1
TGCAGTCCCGGGGGCCGTACAGATACGCAGTATTTT CSPGGRTDTQYF TRBV20-1 NA NA 12 TRBJ2-3
TGCAGCGTTGGGGACACCCGACCCCAAGAGACCCAGTACTTC CSVGDTRPQETQYF TRBV29-1 NA once 14 TRBJ2-5
TGTGCCAGCAGTGAATTGCGGGGGAATTACAATGAGCAGTTCTTC CASSELRGNYNEQFF TRBV6-1 TRBD2 NA 15 TRBJ2-1
TGCAGCGTACGGGACAGGGTGAAGGGTGGCTACACCTTC CSVRDRVKGGYTF TRBV29-1 TRBD1 NA 13 TRBJ1-2
TGTGCCAGCAGTTTGGGGGGGGCCAGAGGCGAGCAGTACTTC CASSLGGARGEQYF TRBV28 NA NA 14 TRBJ2-7
TGTGCCAGCAGTACGGACAGGGGCCCGTATGGCTACACCTTC CASSTDRGPYGYTF TRBV7-3 TRBD1 once 14 TRBJ1-2
TGCAGCGTTCGGGACAGCCAAGGGGGGACCCAGTACTTC CSVRDSQGGTQYF TRBV29-1 TRBD1 once 13 TRBJ2-5
TGCAGTGCTCCCAGGGGGCATGACACCGGGGAGCTGTTTTTT CSAPRGHDTGELFF TRBV20-1 TRBD1 NA 14 TRBJ2-2
TGTGCCAGCAGCTATACCATAGCGGGAGGAAGCGAGCAGTTCTTC CASSYTIAGGSEQFF TRBV7-2 TRBD2 NA 15 TRBJ2-1